These 4 T cell receptor beta chains originate from one sample sequenced in a study of CXCR3-negative and CXCR3-positive naive CD8 T cells (dated by TCRdb to 2018 to 2020). Sequencer: NextSeq 550. The Human TCR Profiling Kit (MiLaboratory) was used to make UMI-labeled 5' RACE TRB cDNA libraries. Each entry corresponds to one CDR3 protein sequence from reads that TCRdb reprocessed, and DNA is not given. The table of this sample itemizes 80,000 to 95,000 distinct CDR3 sequences. The ten largest clones capture roughly 1.4% of the sample. The sample comprised naive CXCR3- CD8+ T cells from blood. Per the publication, the cell subset or site label means: CD45RO-CCR7+CD27+CD95- naive CD8+ T cells lacking CXCR3 (TNR3-). The receptors stem from a human donor in good health. Some clones in this sample may be carry-over from other donors' samples.

CDR3 sequence reads: CASSYRYDSADTQYF. The chain has TRBV6-2 or TRBV6-3 and TRBJ2-3. Germline V gene sequence: CDR1 MNHEY, CDR2 SVGEGT. This CDR3 has 15 residues.

This sequence joins TRBV7-9 and TRBJ2-1; TCRdb lists TRBD2, though no DNA is available to test this call. CDR3 length: 15 amino acids. Germline V gene sequence: CDR1 SEHNR, CDR2 FQNEAQ (reference sequence). CDR3 residues: CASSLGRENYNEQFF.

The V gene is TRBV20-1, the J gene TRBJ2-7; TCRdb indicates TRBD1, and absent DNA this call remains unverified. The length of the CDR3 is 13 residues. Per the germline V gene, CDR1 is DFQATT and CDR2 is SNEGSKA (reference sequence). CDR3 sequence: CSVTPGQSYEQYF.

This sequence joins TRBV7-9 and TRBJ1-1. Per the germline V gene, CDR1 is SEHNR and CDR2 is FQNEAQ (reference sequence). The CDR3 is 14 amino acids. This CDR3 is CASTSDGGRTEAFF.